The source of this T cell receptor (beta chain) is a study of T cell changes during pregnancy in multiple sclerosis. Clones were read by immunoSEQ multiplex PCR, and TCRdb kept only the in-frame ones, dropping some. The table includes tens of thousands of clones, around 90% detected once. The origin of this receptor is a female donor in good health, enrolled as a control in a pregnancy study. The sequences come from peripheral blood, collected in the first trimester of pregnancy.

The CDR3 DNA is TGCGCCAGCAGCCCACCTCAGGGGGCTGGGGCCAACGTCCTGACTTTC. Amino acids: CASSPPQGAGANVLTF. This chain links TRBV5-1 with TRBJ2-6; 7 bases are shared with TRBD1. The germline V gene encodes CDR1 SGHRS and CDR2 YFSETQ. This CDR3 region has 16 residues. Trimming took 4 bases from V and 2 from J; bases not matched to a gene: 6.